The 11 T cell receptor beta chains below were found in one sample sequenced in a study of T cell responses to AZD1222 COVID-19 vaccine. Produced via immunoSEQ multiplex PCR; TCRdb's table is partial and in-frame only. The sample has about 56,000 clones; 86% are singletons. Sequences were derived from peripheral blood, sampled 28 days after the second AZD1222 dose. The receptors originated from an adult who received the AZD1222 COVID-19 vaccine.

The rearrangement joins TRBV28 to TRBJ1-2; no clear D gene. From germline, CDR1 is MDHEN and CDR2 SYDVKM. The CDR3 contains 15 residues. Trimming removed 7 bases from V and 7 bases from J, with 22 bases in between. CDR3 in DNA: TGTGCCAGCACGGAGCCCACTAGACGTTTGCCTGGCTACACCTTC. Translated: CASTEPTRRLPGYTF.

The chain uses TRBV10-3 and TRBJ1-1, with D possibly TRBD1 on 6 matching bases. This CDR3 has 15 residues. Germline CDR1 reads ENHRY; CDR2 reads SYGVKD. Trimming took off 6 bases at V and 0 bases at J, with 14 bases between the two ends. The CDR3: CAIRERGGMNTEAFF. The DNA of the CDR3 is TGTGCCATCAGGGAAAGGGGGGGCATGAACACTGAAGCTTTCTTT.

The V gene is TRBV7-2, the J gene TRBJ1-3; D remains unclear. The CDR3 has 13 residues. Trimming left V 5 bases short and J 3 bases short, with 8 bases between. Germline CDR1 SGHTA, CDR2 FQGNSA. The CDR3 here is CASSTNFGNTIYF. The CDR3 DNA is TGTGCCAGCAGCACAAATTTTGGAAACACCATATATTTT.

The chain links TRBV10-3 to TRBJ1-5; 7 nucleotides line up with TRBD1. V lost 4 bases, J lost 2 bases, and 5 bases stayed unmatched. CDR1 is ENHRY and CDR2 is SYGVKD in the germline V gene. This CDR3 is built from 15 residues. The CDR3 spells CAISVTGDGNQPQHF. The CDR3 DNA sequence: TGTGCCATCAGTGTCACAGGGGATGGCAATCAGCCCCAGCATTTT.

The CDR3 DNA sequence: TGTGCCAGCATAGGGCGGGACCACTACGAGCAGTACTTC. Residues: CASIGRDHYEQYF. The V call is TRBV3-1 (or the pseudogene TRBV3-2), the J call TRBJ2-7; TRBD2 might be the D (6 bases). The CDR3 runs to 13 residues. The V and J ends lost 7 bases and 3 bases respectively, with 13 bases between them. From germline, CDR1 is LGHDT and CDR2 YNNKEL (reference sequence).

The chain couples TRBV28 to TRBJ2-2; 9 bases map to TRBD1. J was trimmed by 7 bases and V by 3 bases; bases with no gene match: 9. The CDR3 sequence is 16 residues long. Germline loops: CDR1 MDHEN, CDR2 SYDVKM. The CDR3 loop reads CASSLGGTGSIGELFF. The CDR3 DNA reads TGTGCCAGCAGTTTGGGGGGGACAGGGAGTATCGGGGAGCTGTTTTTT.

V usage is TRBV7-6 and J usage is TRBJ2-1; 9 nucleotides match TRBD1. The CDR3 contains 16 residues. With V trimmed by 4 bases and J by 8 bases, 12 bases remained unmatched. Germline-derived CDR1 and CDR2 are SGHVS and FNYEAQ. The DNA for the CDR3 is TGTGCCAGCAGCTCGGGTAGCGGACAGGGGCGTTATGAGCAGTTCTTC. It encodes CASSSGSGQGRYEQFF.

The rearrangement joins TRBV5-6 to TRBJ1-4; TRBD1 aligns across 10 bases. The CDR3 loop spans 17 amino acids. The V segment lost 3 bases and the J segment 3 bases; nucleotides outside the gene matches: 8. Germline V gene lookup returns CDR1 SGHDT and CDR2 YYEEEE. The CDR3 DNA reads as TGTGCCAGCAGCTCCACGGGACAGGGGAGACCTAATGAAAAACTGTTTTTT. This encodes CASSSTGQGRPNEKLFF.

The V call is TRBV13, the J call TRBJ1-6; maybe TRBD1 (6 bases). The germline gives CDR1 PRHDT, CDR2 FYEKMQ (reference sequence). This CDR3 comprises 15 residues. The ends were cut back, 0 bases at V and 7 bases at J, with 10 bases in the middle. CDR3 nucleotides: TGTGCCAGCAGCTTAGGAGACAGGCGGAATTCACCCCTCCACTTT. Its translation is CASSLGDRRNSPLHF.

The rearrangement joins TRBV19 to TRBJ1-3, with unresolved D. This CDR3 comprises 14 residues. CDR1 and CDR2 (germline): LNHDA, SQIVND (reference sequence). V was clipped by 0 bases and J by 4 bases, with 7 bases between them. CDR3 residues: CASSIDFSGNTIYF. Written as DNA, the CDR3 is TGTGCCAGTAGTATAGATTTCTCCGGAAACACCATATATTTT.

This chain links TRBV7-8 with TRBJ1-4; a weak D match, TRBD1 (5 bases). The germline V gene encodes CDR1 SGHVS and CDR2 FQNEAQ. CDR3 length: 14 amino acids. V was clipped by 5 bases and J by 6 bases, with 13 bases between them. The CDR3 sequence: CASSSREGYEKLFF. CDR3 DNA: TGTGCCAGCAGCAGTCGAGAGGGGTATGAAAAACTGTTTTTT.